This T cell receptor (beta chain) emerged from a study of T-cell reconstitution after alpha-beta-depleted transplantation in children. This clonotype has at least ten counts. Using unique molecular identifiers, the investigators prepared the TCRbeta library. TCRdb called the PCR reads again in MiXCR, with one record for every CDR3 protein. The sample has about 240,000 distinct CDR3 sequences, 12% seen once. The sequenced sample was PBMCs from the stem cell graft donor, obtained from the stem cell graft. This receptor was taken from a human donor who donated a stem cell graft to a child with acute lymphoblastic leukemia.

In nucleotides, the CDR3 is TGTGCCAGCAGCCCTAACAGGGCAGATACGCAGTATTTT. It codes for CASSPNRADTQYF. This sequence joins TRBV11-2 and TRBJ2-3, with D perhaps matching TRBD1 (6 bases). Between the trimmed V and J ends, which lost 5 bases and 4 bases, there was a span of 10 bases. Germline values: CDR1 SGHAT, CDR2 FQNNGV. The CDR3 spans 13 residues.